This T cell receptor beta chain emerged from a study of Ad26.COV2.S vaccination and SARS-CoV-2 variants. Treatment given: around 19 received Ad26.COV2.S at low or high dose, single or two shots; 5 received placebo; per-sample allocation not given. Sample collection was performed on day 63 after the first vaccine or placebo injection. From germline, CDR1 is MNHNS and CDR2 SASEGT. The CDR3 extends over 14 amino acids. The germline V and J ends were trimmed by 0 bases and 10 bases, with 14 bases remaining between them. Clones were sequenced by immunoSEQ multiplex PCR, and TCRdb holds only the in-frame ones, with some missing. The sample lists a few hundred thousand clones; 87% were seen once.

The origin of this receptor is a person between 18 and 60 years old who received the Ad26.COV2.S COVID-19 vaccine or a placebo. The rearrangement uses TRBV6-1 and TRBJ2-3; a possible D gene is TRBD2 (5 bases). The material was peripheral blood, obtained in a trial of Ad26.COV2.S vaccine versus placebo. The CDR3 reads CASSEAPLGGSQYF. CDR3 coding DNA: TGTGCCAGCAGTGAAGCCCCCCTCGGCGGGTCGCAGTATTTT.